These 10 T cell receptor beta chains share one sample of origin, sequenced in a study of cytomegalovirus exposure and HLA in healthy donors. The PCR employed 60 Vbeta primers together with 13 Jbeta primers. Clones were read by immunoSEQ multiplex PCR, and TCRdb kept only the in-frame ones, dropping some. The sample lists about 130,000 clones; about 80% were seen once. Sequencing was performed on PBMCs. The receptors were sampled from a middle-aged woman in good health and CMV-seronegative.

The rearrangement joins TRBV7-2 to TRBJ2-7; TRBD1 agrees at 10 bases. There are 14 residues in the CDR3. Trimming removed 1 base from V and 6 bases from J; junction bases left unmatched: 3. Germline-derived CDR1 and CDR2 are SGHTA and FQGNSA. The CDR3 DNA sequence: TGTGCCAGCAGCTTAGTCCGGACAGGGGGCGAGCAGTACTTC. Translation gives CASSLVRTGGEQYF.

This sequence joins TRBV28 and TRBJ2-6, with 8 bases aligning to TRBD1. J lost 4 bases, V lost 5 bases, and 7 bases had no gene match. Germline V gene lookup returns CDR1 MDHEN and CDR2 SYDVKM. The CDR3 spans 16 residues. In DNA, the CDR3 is TGTGCCAGCAGTCTGACAGGGGCCTCCGGGGCCAACGTCCTGACTTTC. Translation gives CASSLTGASGANVLTF.

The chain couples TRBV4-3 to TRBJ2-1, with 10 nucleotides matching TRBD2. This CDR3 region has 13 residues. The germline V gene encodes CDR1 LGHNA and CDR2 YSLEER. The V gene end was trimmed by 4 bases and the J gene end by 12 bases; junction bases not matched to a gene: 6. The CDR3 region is CASSRGLAALQFF. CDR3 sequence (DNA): TGCGCCAGCAGCCGAGGACTAGCGGCTCTGCAGTTCTTC.

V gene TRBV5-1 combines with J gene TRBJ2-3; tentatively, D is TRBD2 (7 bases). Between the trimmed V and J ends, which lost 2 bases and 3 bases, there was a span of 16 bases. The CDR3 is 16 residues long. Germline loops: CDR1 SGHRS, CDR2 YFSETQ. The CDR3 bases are TGCGCCAGCAGCTTTGCACGGGGGGCCTTGACAGATACGCAGTATTTT. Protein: CASSFARGALTDTQYF.

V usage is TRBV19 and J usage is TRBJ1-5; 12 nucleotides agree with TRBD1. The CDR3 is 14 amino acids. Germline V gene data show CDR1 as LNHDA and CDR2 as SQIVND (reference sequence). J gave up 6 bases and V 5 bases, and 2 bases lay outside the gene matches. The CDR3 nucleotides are TGTGCCAGTAGTGGGACAGGGGGCCCTCAGCCCCAGCATTTT. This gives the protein CASSGTGGPQPQHF.

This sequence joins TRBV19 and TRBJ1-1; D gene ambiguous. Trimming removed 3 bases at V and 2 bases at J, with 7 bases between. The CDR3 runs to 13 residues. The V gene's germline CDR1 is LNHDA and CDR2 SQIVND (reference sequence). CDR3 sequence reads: CASSIFLNTEAFF. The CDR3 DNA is TGTGCCAGTAGTATCTTTCTAAACACTGAAGCTTTCTTT.

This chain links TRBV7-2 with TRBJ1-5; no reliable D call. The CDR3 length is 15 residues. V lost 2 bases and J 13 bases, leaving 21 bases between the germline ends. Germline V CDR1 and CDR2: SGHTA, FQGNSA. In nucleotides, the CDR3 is TGTGCCAGCAGCTTAACGAATAGAGGTTTGGATTCTCAGCATTTT. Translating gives CASSLTNRGLDSQHF.

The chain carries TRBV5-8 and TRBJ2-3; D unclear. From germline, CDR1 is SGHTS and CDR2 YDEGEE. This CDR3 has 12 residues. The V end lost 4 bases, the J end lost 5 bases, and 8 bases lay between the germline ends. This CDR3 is CASSANRDTQYF. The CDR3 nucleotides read TGTGCCAGCAGCGCGAATCGAGATACGCAGTATTTT.

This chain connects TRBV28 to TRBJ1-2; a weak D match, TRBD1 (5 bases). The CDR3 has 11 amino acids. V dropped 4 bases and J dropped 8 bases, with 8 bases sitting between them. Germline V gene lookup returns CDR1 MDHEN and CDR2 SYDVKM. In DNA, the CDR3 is TGTGCCAGCAGTTGGGGCGGAGGCTACACCTTC. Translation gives CASSWGGGYTF.

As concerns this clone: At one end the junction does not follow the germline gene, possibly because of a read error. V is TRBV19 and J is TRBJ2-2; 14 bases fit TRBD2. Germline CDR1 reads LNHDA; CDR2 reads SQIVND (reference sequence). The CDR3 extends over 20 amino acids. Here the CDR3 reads CASTLHPGLAGVMNAGELFF. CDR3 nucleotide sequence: TGTGCCAGTACCTTGCATCCGGGACTAGCGGGAGTCATGAACGCCGGGGAGCTGTTTTTT.